This TCR beta chain was profiled in a study of T cells in Graves' hyperthyroidism and ophthalmopathy (dated by TCRdb to between 2017 and 2020). Some background on the complete study: Peripheral blood samples were taken at initial diagnosis, before any treatment was given. For training and testing, the 100 or so patients in the discovery cohort were randomly divided in a 7:3 ratio. After sampling, hyperthyroidism patients received methimazole starting at 30 mg daily, and ophthalmopathy patients received high-dose intravenous methylprednisolone. Prospective prediction of ophthalmopathy was tested in an independent validation cohort of 18 to 20 hyperthyroidism patients and approximately 17 patients who later progressed to ophthalmopathy. A discovery cohort of roughly 100 patients, 43 with Graves' ophthalmopathy and approximately 55 with stable Graves' hyperthyroidism, was used to find distinguishing TCR V-J signatures. In addition, the study compared T-cell repertoires in thyroid tissue and in blood from a handful of Graves' hyperthyroidism patients. TCR Vbeta CDR3 sequencing of 130 to 150 peripheral blood samples (43 ophthalmopathy, 75 to 85 hyperthyroidism and approximately 17 progressor patients) is reported in the paper. The investigation overall reported the following: Blood samples also contained most of the expanded thyroid clonotypes (frequency above 0.001), which suggests that blood repertoires may reflect thyroid immune responses. During validation, the model predicted progression to ophthalmopathy a median of approximately 6.5 months ahead of onset, with around 70% sensitivity and roughly 75% specificity. In cross-validation, a model built on a 13 V-J signature told ophthalmopathy apart from stable hyperthyroidism with approximately 90% sensitivity and about 81% specificity, and in testing the same model reached 80%/75%. Sample size was not statistically predetermined, and blinding of investigators to group allocation was not performed.

This clonotype was detected many times. This receptor's antigen is unknown. No per-base quality is available; no much larger clone lies one base away. Amplification of TCR beta CDR3 regions was carried out from RNA transcripts. The first round of RT-PCR for the TCR CDR3 was performed with the HTBI primer set and the Qiagen OneStep RT-PCR kit. Libraries were constructed in a second round of multiplex PCR, after which size selection and purification were performed. Sequencing of the libraries was done on an Illumina HiSeq2000 using paired-end 100 bp reads. On the study's bioinformatics: SOAPnuke was used to process the raw data, throwing out any read that contained adapters or uncalled bases, had a mean Phred below 15, or lacked an exact constant-primer or identifier match. COPE v1.2.5 was used to merge the high-quality paired reads, and each unique nucleotide sequence was defined as a clonotype. MiTCR v1.1 was used to align clonotypes to the IMGT TRBV, TRBD and TRBJ reference segments. Analysis was restricted to V-J combinations with a frequency above 0.0001, which covered over 98% of repertoires. The TCS score was defined as the ratio of F50 (clonal expansion) to E x V (chaos), calculated using BLOSUM62-based TCRdist between CDR3 peptides within each V-J. Welch's t-statistics and random forest reduced around 510 V-J features to 10 to 15, which were used in a naive Bayes classifier (R e1071). Thyroid-blood repertoire similarity was quantified with the Morisita-Horn index. TCRdb cleaned the public reads at Q25 with fastp, built clones with MiXCR and kept in-frame beta chains. Merged by CDR3 protein, the rows form single entries marked with the most common genes and DNA. The V and J calls follow TCRdb's processing rather than the paper's. Recorded for this sample are 750,000 to 900,000 distinct CDR3 sequences; roughly 40% of them occurred a single time. Around 10% of the sample lies in the top ten.

V loses 10 bases of germline sequence and J loses 1 base, and the interval between the two ends is 14 bases. From cysteine to phenylalanine, the CDR3 is 13 amino acids long. Only the CDR3 part of the read is kept: 39 bases, read in frame from the first base. CDR1 and CDR2 are drawn from the germline V gene: ENHRY, SYGVKD. Stable Graves' hyperthyroidism was defined as the absence of progression to ophthalmopathy over 18 months of follow-up. Hyperthyroidism patients were aged 18 to 65 years and newly diagnosed, with disease duration of less than 2 months. Any patient with an uncontrolled infection, another autoimmune disease, pregnancy or lactation was excluded. Diagnoses relied on clinical symptoms, serum thyroxine and TRAb, thyroid ultrasound and orbital computed tomography. PBMCs were isolated from about 9 ml of fresh peripheral blood by Ficoll-Paque density gradient centrifugation. Trizol reagent was used to extract total RNA, and RNA quality was then checked on an Agilent 2100 Bioanalyzer.

The receptor was isolated from a young man with Graves' hyperthyroidism. The sample comprised blood. Here the chain combines TRBV10-3 and TRBJ2-7; TRBD2 could be the D gene, as 6 bases match. CDR3 loop: CATARDSSYEQYF. The nucleotide sequence reads TGTGCCACCGCCAGGGACTCTTCCTACGAGCAGTACTTC.